The T cell receptor (beta chain) described here comes from a study of blood T cell repertoires in COVID-19. Assay: immunoSEQ multiplex PCR; the TCRdb copy retains only in-frame clones and omits some. Of roughly 300,000 clones in the sample, approximately 90% were seen once. This CDR3 spans 13 amino acids. Trimming cost V 3 bases and J 6 bases; bases outside gene matches: 0. CDR1 is SGHDT, CDR2 YYEEEE, per germline. The sample comprised peripheral blood. The receptor comes from a woman aged 25 to 45 with COVID-19, enrolled during active disease. The chain is built from TRBV5-6 and TRBJ2-1; TRBD2 agrees at 10 bases. This CDR3 reads CASSWTSGNEQFF. DNA of the CDR3: TGTGCCAGCAGCTGGACTAGCGGCAATGAGCAGTTCTTC.